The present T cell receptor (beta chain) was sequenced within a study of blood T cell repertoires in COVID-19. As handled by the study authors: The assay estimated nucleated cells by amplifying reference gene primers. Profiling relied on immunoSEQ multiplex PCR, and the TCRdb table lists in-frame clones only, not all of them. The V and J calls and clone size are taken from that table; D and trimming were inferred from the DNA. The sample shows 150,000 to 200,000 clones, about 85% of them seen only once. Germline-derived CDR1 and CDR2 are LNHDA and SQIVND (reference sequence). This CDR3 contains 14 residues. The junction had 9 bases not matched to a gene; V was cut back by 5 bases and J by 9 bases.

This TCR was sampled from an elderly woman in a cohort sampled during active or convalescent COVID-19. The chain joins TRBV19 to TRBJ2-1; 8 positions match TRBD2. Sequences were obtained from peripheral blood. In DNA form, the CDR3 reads TGTGCCAGTAGTGGGGGGAGCGGGAGTTCTGAGCAGTTCTTC. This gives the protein CASSGGSGSSEQFF.